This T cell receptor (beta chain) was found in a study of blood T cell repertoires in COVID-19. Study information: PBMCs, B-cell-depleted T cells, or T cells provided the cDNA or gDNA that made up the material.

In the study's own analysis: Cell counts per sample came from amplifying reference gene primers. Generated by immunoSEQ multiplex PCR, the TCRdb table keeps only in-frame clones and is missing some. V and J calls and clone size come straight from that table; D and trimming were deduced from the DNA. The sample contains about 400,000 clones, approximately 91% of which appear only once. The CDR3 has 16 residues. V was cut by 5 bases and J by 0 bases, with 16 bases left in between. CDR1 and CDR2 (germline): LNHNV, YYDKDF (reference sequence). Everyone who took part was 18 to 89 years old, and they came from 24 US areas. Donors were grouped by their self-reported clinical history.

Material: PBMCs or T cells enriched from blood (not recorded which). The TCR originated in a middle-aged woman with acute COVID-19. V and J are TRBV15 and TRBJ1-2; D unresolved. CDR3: CATSAPGTEANYGYTF. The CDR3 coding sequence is TGTGCCACCAGCGCTCCCGGCACAGAAGCTAACTATGGCTACACCTTC.